This T cell receptor (beta chain) derives from a study of identical twins' blood T cells. Under the authors' procedure: Each library had 2.2 to 3.6 million CDR3 reads and about 100,000 to nearly 550,000 clonotypes. TCRdb re-derived calls from the 5' RACE reads in MiXCR, one entry per CDR3 protein. TCRdb's processing, not the authors' own work, is the source of the V and J calls. The repertoire holds 300,000 to 450,000 distinct CDR3 sequences, with more than 25% as singletons. This CDR3 has 14 residues. V gave up 3 bases and J gave up 8 bases; unmatched junction bases: 4. Germline CDR1 is KGHSH and CDR2 is LQKENI. Study-level findings and limits: Even for out-of-frame TCRbeta, twins reportedly shared V gene usage much more than unrelated donors.

The sample holds many counts of this clonotype. Its cognate antigen is unknown. Sequencing input: PBMCs. The chain combines TRBV18 with TRBJ1-4; 9 bases line up with TRBD1. The sequence was obtained from a woman aged 18 to 50 in good health. This CDR3 is CASSPRQGGEKLFF. CDR3 DNA sequence: TGTGCCAGCTCACCCCGACAGGGGGGGGAAAAACTGTTTTTT.